Listed here are 25 T cell receptor beta chains from one sample, sequenced in a study of CXCR3-negative and CXCR3-positive naive CD8 T cells. cDNA libraries for TRB were generated by 5' RACE incorporating UMI labels. TCRdb re-called the 5' RACE reads, yielding one record per CDR3 amino acid sequence without DNA. This listing includes 7,500 to 8,500 distinct CDR3 sequences. Sequenced input: naive CXCR3- CD8+ T cells from blood. The subset denotes: CD45RO-CCR7+CD27+CD95- naive CD8+ T cells lacking CXCR3 (TNR3-). These receptor sequences come from a human donor in good health. Some clones in this sample may be carry-over from other donors' samples.

By frequency, this clonotype registers medium-sized. The genes are TRBV12-3 or TRBV12-4 and TRBJ1-1; TCRdb gives TRBD1 as the D gene, but with no DNA this cannot be confirmed. The CDR3 is made up of 16 amino acids. The CDR3 here is CASSSYDRTIRTEAFF.

This chain uses TRBV28 with TRBJ2-5; with no DNA, the TCRdb D assignment of TRBD2 cannot be verified. CDR1 is MDHEN, CDR2 SYDVKM, per germline. The CDR3 is 14 residues long. This CDR3 reads CASSLASSQETQYF.

By frequency, this clonotype registers medium-sized (0.01 to 0.1%). The CDR3 region is CASSEDNYGYTF. This sequence joins TRBV19 and TRBJ1-2. This CDR3 region has 12 residues. The germline gives CDR1 LNHDA, CDR2 SQIVND (reference sequence).

This clonotype is identified as medium-sized from frequency. The rearrangement joins TRBV29-1 to TRBJ1-2. There are 12 residues in the CDR3. The germline V gene has CDR1 SQVTM and CDR2 ANQGSEA. Here the CDR3 reads CSVEENNYGYTF. Full variable domain (missing parts from reference TRBV29-1 and TRBJ1-2): SAVISQKPSRDICQRGTSLTIQCQVDSQVTMMFWYRQQPGQSLTLIATANQGSEATYESGFVIDKFPISRPNLTFSTLTVSNMSPEDSSIYLCSVEENNYGYTFGSGTRLTVV.

By frequency, this clonotype is medium-sized. V and J are TRBV12-3 or TRBV12-4 and TRBJ2-1; TCRdb's D call of TRBD1 is untestable without DNA. This CDR3 is 15 amino acids long. The CDR3 sequence is CASSLVPGGVGEQFF.

The V call is TRBV27, the J call TRBJ2-2; TCRdb calls TRBD1, which cannot be checked without DNA. The CDR3 has 17 amino acids. Looked up from germline, CDR1 is MNHEY and CDR2 is SMNVEV (reference sequence). CDR3: CASSFIGTGGSTGELFF.

This clonotype is medium-sized by frequency. The chain employs TRBV20-1 and TRBJ1-1; TCRdb indicates TRBD1, and absent DNA this call remains unverified. The CDR3 contains 15 residues. Germline CDR1 and CDR2: DFQATT and SNEGSKA (reference sequence). The CDR3: CSARDSGGSGTEAFF.

Considering frequency, this clonotype is medium-sized. The chain is built from TRBV28 and TRBJ2-3; there is no DNA to check the TCRdb D call of TRBD2. Germline loops: CDR1 MDHEN, CDR2 SYDVKM. This CDR3 has 16 amino acids. The CDR3 reads CASSFLGLAGADTQYF.

Frequency places this clonotype as medium-sized. The chain uses TRBV28 and TRBJ2-1; there is no DNA to check the TCRdb D call of TRBD1. The germline gives CDR1 MDHEN, CDR2 SYDVKM. This CDR3 region has 15 residues. The CDR3 here is CASSPTGFAYNEQFF.

This rearrangement joins TRBV21-1 to TRBJ2-5. TRBV21-1 is annotated as a pseudogene. The CDR3 runs 14 residues. CDR3 in amino acids: CASSKGVDQETQYF.

The gene calls are TRBV19 and TRBJ2-1; TCRdb's assignment of TRBD2 cannot be checked, as there is no DNA. The germline CDR1 and CDR2 sequences are LNHDA and SQIVND (reference sequence). The CDR3 extends over 13 amino acids. The CDR3: CASAGGPSNEQFF.

This sequence joins TRBV29-1 and TRBJ2-2; with no DNA, the TCRdb D assignment of TRBD2 cannot be verified. Per germline, CDR1 SQVTM and CDR2 ANQGSEA. The CDR3 loop spans 12 amino acids. The CDR3 spells CSVARGTGELFF.

This chain connects TRBV28 to TRBJ2-1; TCRdb's assignment of TRBD1 cannot be checked, as there is no DNA. Germline V CDR1 and CDR2: MDHEN, SYDVKM. This CDR3 spans 14 amino acids. CDR3 amino acids: CASSPGITGTEQFF.

By frequency, this clonotype is medium-sized. The chain has TRBV29-1 and TRBJ2-1. The CDR3 totals 13 residues. Germline values: CDR1 SQVTM, CDR2 ANQGSEA. The CDR3: CSVEAYSYNEQFF.

This sequence joins TRBV19 and TRBJ2-1; as DNA is missing, the TRBD1 call by TCRdb cannot be tested. CDR3 size: 14 residues. Per the germline V gene, CDR1 is LNHDA and CDR2 is SQIVND (reference sequence). The CDR3 reads CASSLGQGAPEQSF.

The chain couples TRBV29-1 to TRBJ2-1; the TCRdb D gene call, TRBD1, has no DNA to confirm it. The CDR3 runs to 15 residues. The germline gives CDR1 SQVTM, CDR2 ANQGSEA. CDR3 region: CSVEDVWDRGNEQFF.

This chain connects TRBV4-2 to TRBJ2-3. This CDR3 comprises 13 residues. Germline V gene sequence: CDR1 LGHNA, CDR2 YNFKEQ. This CDR3 is CASSQTGLDTQYF.

This clonotype is labeled medium-sized (0.01 to 0.1%) based on frequency. The chain carries TRBV5-1 and TRBJ1-5; checking the TCRdb D call of TRBD1 is not possible without DNA. Germline V gene lookup returns CDR1 SGHRS and CDR2 YFSETQ. The CDR3 length is 15 residues. The CDR3 spells CASSAGTGSNQPQHF.

This chain uses TRBV2 with TRBJ2-1; the TCRdb D gene call, TRBD2, has no DNA to confirm it. Germline V gene data show CDR1 as SNHLY and CDR2 as FYNNEI. The CDR3 spans 15 residues. The CDR3 sequence is CASSEVTSGNNEQFF.

By frequency, this clonotype registers medium-sized. This chain joins TRBV29-1 and TRBJ2-5. Germline V gene data show CDR1 as SQVTM and CDR2 as ANQGSEA. This CDR3 region has 12 residues. This CDR3 is CSVDSPPETQYF.

The chain couples TRBV29-1 to TRBJ2-3; TCRdb outputs TRBD2, but without DNA this stays unchecked. The CDR3 is 19 amino acids. CDR1 is SQVTM and CDR2 is ANQGSEA in the germline V gene. The CDR3 sequence is CSVEAMITGLATSTDTQYF.

The chain uses TRBV10-3 and TRBJ2-1; TCRdb's D gene call, TRBD2, goes unchecked for lack of DNA. The CDR3 is made up of 16 amino acids. Germline loops: CDR1 ENHRY, CDR2 SYGVKD. This CDR3 reads CAISPSSGSSYNEQFF.

The chain combines TRBV6-2 or TRBV6-3 with TRBJ2-1. The CDR3 is 14 amino acids. Germline loops: CDR1 MNHEY, CDR2 SVGEGT. This chain's CDR3 is CASSWGGSYNEQFF.

V is TRBV20-1 and J is TRBJ2-1; TCRdb proposes TRBD2, but this gene call is untestable without DNA. This CDR3 region has 17 residues. Germline V lookup: CDR1 DFQATT, CDR2 SNEGSKA (reference sequence). The CDR3: CSAVPLQGLSEVGEQFF.

This clonotype is medium-sized by frequency. V usage is TRBV4-1 and J usage is TRBJ2-2. The CDR3 sequence is 14 residues long. The germline gives CDR1 MGHRA, CDR2 YSYEKL. CDR3 in amino acids: CASSPPLRPGELFF.